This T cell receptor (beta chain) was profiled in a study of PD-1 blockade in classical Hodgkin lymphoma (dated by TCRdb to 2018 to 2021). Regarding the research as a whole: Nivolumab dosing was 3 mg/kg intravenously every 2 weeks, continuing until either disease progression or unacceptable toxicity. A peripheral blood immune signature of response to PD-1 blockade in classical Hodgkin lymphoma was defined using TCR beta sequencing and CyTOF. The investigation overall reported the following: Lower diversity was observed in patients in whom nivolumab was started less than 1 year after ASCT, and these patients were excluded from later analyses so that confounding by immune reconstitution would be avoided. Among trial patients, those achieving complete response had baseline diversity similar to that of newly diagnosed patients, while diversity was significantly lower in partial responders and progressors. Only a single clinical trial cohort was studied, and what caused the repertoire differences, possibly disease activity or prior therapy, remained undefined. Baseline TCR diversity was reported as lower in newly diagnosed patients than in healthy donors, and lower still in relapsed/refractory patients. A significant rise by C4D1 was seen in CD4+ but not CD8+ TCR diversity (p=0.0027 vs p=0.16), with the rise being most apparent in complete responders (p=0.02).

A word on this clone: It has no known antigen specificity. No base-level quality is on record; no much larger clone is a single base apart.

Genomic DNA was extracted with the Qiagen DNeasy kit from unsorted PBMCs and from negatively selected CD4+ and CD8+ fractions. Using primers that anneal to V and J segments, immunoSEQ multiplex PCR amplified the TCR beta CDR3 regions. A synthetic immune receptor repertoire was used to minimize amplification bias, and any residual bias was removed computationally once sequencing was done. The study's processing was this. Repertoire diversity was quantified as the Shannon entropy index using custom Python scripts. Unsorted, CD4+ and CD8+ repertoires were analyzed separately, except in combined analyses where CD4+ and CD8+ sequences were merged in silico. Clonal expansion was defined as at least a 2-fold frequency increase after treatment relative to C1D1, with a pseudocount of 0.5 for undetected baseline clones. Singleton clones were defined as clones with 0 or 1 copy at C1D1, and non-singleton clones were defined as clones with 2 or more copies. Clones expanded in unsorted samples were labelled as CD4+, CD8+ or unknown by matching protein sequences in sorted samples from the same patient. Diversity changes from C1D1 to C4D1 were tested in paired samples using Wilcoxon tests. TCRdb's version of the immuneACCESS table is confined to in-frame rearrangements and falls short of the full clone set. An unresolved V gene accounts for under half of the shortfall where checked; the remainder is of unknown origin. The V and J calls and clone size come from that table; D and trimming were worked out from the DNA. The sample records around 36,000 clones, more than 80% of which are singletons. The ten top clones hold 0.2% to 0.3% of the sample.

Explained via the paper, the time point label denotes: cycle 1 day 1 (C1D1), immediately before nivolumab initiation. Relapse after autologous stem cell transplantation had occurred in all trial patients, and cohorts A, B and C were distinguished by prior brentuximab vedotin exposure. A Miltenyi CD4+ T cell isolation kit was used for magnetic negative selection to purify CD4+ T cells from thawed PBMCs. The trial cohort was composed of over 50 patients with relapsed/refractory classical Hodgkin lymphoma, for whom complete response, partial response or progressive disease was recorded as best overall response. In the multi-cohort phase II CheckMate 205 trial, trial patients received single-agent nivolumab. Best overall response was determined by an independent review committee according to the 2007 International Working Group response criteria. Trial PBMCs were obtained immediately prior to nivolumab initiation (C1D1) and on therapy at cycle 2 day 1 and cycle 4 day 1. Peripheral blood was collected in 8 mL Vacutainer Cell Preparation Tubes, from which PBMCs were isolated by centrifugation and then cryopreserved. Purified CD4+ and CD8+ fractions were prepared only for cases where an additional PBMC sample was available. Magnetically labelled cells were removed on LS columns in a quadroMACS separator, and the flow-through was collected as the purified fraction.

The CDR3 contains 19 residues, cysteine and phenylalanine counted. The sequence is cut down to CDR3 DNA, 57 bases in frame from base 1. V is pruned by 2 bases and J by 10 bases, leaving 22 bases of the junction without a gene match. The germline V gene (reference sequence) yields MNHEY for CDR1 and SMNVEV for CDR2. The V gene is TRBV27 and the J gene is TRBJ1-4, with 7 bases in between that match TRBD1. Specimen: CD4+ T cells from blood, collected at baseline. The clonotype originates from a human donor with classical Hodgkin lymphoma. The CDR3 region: CASSLPPRPGQSISGKLFF. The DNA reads TGTGCCAGCAGTTTACCCCCCCGGCCGGGACAGAGTATTAGTGGAAAACTGTTTTTT.